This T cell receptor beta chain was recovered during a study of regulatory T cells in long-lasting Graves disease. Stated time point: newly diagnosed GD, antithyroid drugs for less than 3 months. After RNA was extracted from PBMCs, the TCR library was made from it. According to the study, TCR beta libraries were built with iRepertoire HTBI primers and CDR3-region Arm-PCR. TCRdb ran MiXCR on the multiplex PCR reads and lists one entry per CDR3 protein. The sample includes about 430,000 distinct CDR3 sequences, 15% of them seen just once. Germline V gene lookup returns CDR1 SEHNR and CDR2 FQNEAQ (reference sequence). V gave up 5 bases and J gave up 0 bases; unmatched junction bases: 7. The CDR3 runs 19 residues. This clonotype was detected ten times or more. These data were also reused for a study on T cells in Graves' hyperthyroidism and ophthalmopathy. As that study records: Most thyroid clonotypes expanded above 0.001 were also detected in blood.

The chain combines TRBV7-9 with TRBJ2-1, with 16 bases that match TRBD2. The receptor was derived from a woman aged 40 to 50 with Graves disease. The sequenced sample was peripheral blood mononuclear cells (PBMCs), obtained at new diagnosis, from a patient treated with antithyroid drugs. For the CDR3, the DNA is TGTGCCAGCAGCCGCCCGGGACTAGCGGGAGGGCCCTCCTACAATGAGCAGTTCTTC. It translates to CASSRPGLAGGPSYNEQFF.